This T cell receptor (beta chain) was identified in a study of T cell responses to AZD1222 COVID-19 vaccine. General study findings and limits: Mostly white British, mostly female donors; authors suggested clonal diversity may be underestimated.

Sequencing used immunoSEQ multiplex PCR; TCRdb keeps in-frame clones, though not all of them. This repertoire shows 100,000 to 150,000 clones, around 89% found once; its top ten account for roughly 7.1%. The ends were cut back, 4 bases at V and 4 bases at J, with 9 bases in the middle. Germline-derived CDR1 and CDR2 are KGHDR and SFDVKD. The CDR3 is 13 amino acids. A remark on this clone: The antigen is unknown.

The sample in question was peripheral blood, obtained 28 days after the second AZD1222 dose. The chain recombines TRBV24-1 with TRBJ2-5; D call uncertain. The receptor was isolated from an adult who received the AZD1222 COVID-19 vaccine. The CDR3 loop is CATSEYSRETQYF. CDR3 DNA sequence: TGTGCCACCAGTGAGTATAGCCGAGAGACCCAGTACTTC.